This T cell receptor beta chain comes out of a study of Ad26.COV2.S vaccination and SARS-CoV-2 variants. Study at large: Recipients of Ad26.COV2.S got it intramuscularly, once or twice 56 days apart.

Sequenced by immunoSEQ multiplex PCR; TCRdb stores in-frame clones only, minus some. The sample lists some 390,000 clones; approximately 90% were seen once. The CDR3 totals 13 residues. The V end lost 5 bases, the J end lost 5 bases, and 10 bases lay between the germline ends. Germline V gives CDR1 SEHNR, CDR2 FQNEAQ (reference sequence). Stated treatment: roughly 18 received Ad26.COV2.S at low or high dose, single or two shots; about 5 received placebo; per-sample allocation not given. Samples came from day 63 after the first vaccine or placebo injection. The shot given was an Ad26 vector that makes Wuhan-strain SARS-CoV-2 spike.

The sample consisted of peripheral blood, taken in a trial of Ad26.COV2.S vaccine versus placebo. The J gene is TRBJ1-5, the V gene TRBV7-9, with D possibly TRBD1 on 6 matching bases. The origin of this receptor is a person between 18 and 65 years old who received the Ad26.COV2.S COVID-19 vaccine or a placebo. For the CDR3, the DNA is TGTGCCAGCAGCCGGGACACCTATCAGCCCCAGCATTTT. Protein sequence: CASSRDTYQPQHF.